A selection of T cell receptor beta chains follows, all from one sample in a study of cytomegalovirus exposure and HLA in healthy donors. Only in-frame clones appear in the TCRdb table, and some are missing; sequencing was by immunoSEQ multiplex PCR. The sample has over 200,000 clones; around 90% are singletons. The specimen sequenced was PBMCs. The receptors were sampled from a woman aged 18-29 years in good health and CMV-seronegative. The CDR3 runs from the conserved cysteine through the conserved F or W. D genes are given only for firm matches. Clone sizes are given selectively: once, few, many, or a class where the clone is expanded.

>NA|NA|TRBV6-6|TRBJ2-7
CASSQTDHYEQYF
TGTGCCAGCAGTCAGACAGATCACTACGAGCAGTACTTC
>NA|NA|TRBV7-8|TRBJ2-1
CASSRIQGMGNEQFF
TGTGCCAGCAGCCGTATCCAGGGTATGGGGAATGAGCAGTTCTTC
>TRBD1|NA|TRBV29-1|TRBJ2-3
CSVPSGTGITDTQYF
TGCAGCGTCCCCTCGGGGACAGGGATAACAGATACGCAGTATTTT
>TRBD1|NA|TRBV5-4|TRBJ1-1
CASTLTGANTEAFF
TGTGCCAGCACCCTGACAGGGGCTAACACTGAAGCTTTCTTT
>NA|NA|TRBV19|TRBJ1-5
CASQQRSGENQPQHF
TGTGCCAGTCAACAACGATCAGGGGAAAATCAGCCCCAGCATTTT
>NA|NA|TRBV9|TRBJ2-6
CASSFGEVTNSGANVLTF
TGTGCCAGCAGCTTCGGAGAAGTGACCAACTCTGGGGCCAACGTCCTGACTTTC
>TRBD1|NA|TRBV27|TRBJ2-1
CASSKAGTGAYNEQFF
TGTGCCAGCAGCAAAGCCGGGACAGGGGCCTACAATGAGCAGTTCTTC
>TRBD2|once|TRBV10-1|TRBJ2-3
CASREDPTDTQYF
TGCGCCAGCCGGGAGGACCCCACAGATACGCAGTATTTT
>NA|NA|TRBV9|TRBJ2-1
CASSVDSGEQFF
TGTGCCAGCAGCGTAGATTCAGGTGAGCAGTTCTTC
>TRBD1|NA|TRBV28|TRBJ2-1
CASSFTSVTGGQFF
TGTGCCAGCAGTTTTACAAGCGTCACAGGGGGGCAGTTCTTC
>NA|NA|TRBV11-3|TRBJ2-7
CASSLGGYGTERYEQYF
TGTGCCAGCAGCCTGGGAGGTTACGGGACAGAGAGGTACGAGCAGTACTTC
>NA|NA|TRBV9|TRBJ2-1
CASSPGGDYNEQFF
TGTGCCAGCAGCCCCGGGGGTGATTACAATGAGCAGTTCTTC
>TRBD1|NA|TRBV29-1|TRBJ1-2
CSITRTGVGYGYTF
TGCAGCATTACCCGGACAGGGGTGGGCTATGGCTACACCTTC
>TRBD2|NA|TRBV27|TRBJ2-7
CASSSPMGGIYEQYF
TGTGCCAGCAGTTCCCCCATGGGGGGGATTTACGAGCAGTACTTC